The 18 T cell receptor beta chains below all came from one sample that was sequenced in a study of blood T cell repertoires in COVID-19. TCRdb keeps only in-frame clones here, not all; method: immunoSEQ multiplex PCR. The top ten clones hold 0.7% to 0.9% of a sample with approximately 110,000 clones, about 90% of them seen once. The sample comprised peripheral blood. These receptors originate from a woman aged 50 to 60 with active or convalescent COVID-19.

This chain uses TRBV7-2 with TRBJ2-1, with TRBD2 identical over 9 bases. The V gene end was trimmed by 5 bases and the J gene end by 5 bases; junction bases not matched to a gene: 13. The CDR3 runs 17 residues. CDR1 is SGHTA and CDR2 is FQGNSA in the germline V gene. As DNA, the CDR3 is TGTGCCAGCAGCCCAGGGCCTAGCGGGAACAATCACAATGAGCAGTTCTTC. Translating it yields CASSPGPSGNNHNEQFF. The full variable domain, rest sourced from reference TRBV7-2 and TRBJ2-1, is GAGVSQSPSNKVTEKGKDVELRCDPISGHTALYWYRQSLGQGLEFLIYFQGNSAPDKSGLPSDRFSAERTGGSVSTLTIQRTQQEDSAVYLCASSPGPSGNNHNEQFFGPGTRLTVL.

The V and J genes are TRBV3-1 (or the pseudogene TRBV3-2) and TRBJ2-3; TRBD2 matches 8 bases. CDR1 is LGHDT, CDR2 YNNKEL, per germline (reference sequence). The CDR3 loop spans 15 amino acids. Trimming removed 1 base from V and 7 bases from J; junction bases left unmatched: 7. In nucleotides, the CDR3 is TGTGCCAGCAGCCAAGCAAGCGGGAGTCGGTATACGCAGTATTTT. As protein: CASSQASGSRYTQYF.

This chain uses TRBV28 with TRBJ1-5; D gene unclear. The CDR3 runs 13 residues. Germline V lookup: CDR1 MDHEN, CDR2 SYDVKM. V lost 6 bases, J lost 7 bases, and 13 bases lay in between. The CDR3 is CASSLAWAQPQHF. The CDR3 DNA reads as TGTGCCAGCAGCCTGGCTTGGGCACAGCCCCAGCATTTT.

The chain couples TRBV9 to TRBJ2-3; 7 bases fit TRBD2. This CDR3 has 18 residues. Germline assignment: CDR1 SGDLS and CDR2 YYNGEE. Trimming cost V 3 bases and J 0 bases; bases outside gene matches: 13. DNA of the CDR3: TGTGCCAGCAGCGAGTTCGGGAGGCCCCATTATAGCACAGATACGCAGTATTTT. This encodes CASSEFGRPHYSTDTQYF. The full variable domain, rest sourced from reference TRBV9 and TRBJ2-3, is DSGVTQTPKHLITATGQRVTLRCSPRSGDLSVYWYQQSLDQGLQFLIQYYNGEERAKGNILERFSAQQFPDLHSELNLSSLELGDSALYFCASSEFGRPHYSTDTQYFGPGTRLTVL.

The rearrangement uses TRBV29-1 and TRBJ2-5, with TRBD2 matching 7 bases. With V trimmed by 4 bases and J by 2 bases, 4 bases remained unmatched. The CDR3 has 13 residues. CDR1 and CDR2 (germline): SQVTM, ANQGSEA. CDR3: CSVVASGQETQYF. The CDR3 DNA is TGCAGCGTTGTGGCTAGCGGACAAGAGACCCAGTACTTC.

The rearrangement links TRBV4-3 to TRBJ2-7, with a possible D match to TRBD2 (6 bases). Deletions cut 0 bases from V and 0 bases from J, with 12 bases between. The V gene's germline CDR1 is LGHNA and CDR2 YSLEER. The CDR3 has 16 amino acids. The CDR3 loop is CASSQEAAGSSYEQYF. The CDR3 DNA reads TGCGCCAGCAGCCAAGAGGCAGCGGGCAGCTCCTACGAGCAGTACTTC.

The V call is TRBV5-3, the J call TRBJ1-5; the D is unclear. TRBV5-3 is marked as an open reading frame, function uncertain. With 1 base removed from V and 4 bases from J, the gap between germline ends came to 12 bases. This CDR3 spans 15 amino acids. CDR3 protein: CARSLNRTVNQPQHF. As DNA, the CDR3 is TGTGCCAGAAGCTTGAACAGAACAGTGAATCAGCCCCAGCATTTT.

CDR3 protein: CASTFLARETQYF. The CDR3 DNA sequence: TGTGCCAGCACTTTCCTAGCCAGAGAGACCCAGTACTTC. This chain links TRBV7-9 with TRBJ2-5, with D possibly TRBD2 on 5 matching bases. Trimming took off 7 bases at V and 4 bases at J, with 13 bases between the two ends. The CDR3 runs to 13 residues. The germline CDR1 and CDR2 sequences are SEHNR and FQNEAQ (reference sequence).

This clone was recorded only once. The chain carries TRBV19 and TRBJ2-3, with 10 bases matching TRBD2. Germline CDR1 reads LNHDA; CDR2 reads SQIVND (reference sequence). V dropped 8 bases and J dropped 2; count of bases not matched to a gene: 7. CDR3 length: 15 amino acids. The CDR3 DNA follows: TGTGCCAGTCGGACTAGCGGAGGTATCACAGATACGCAGTATTTT. Translated: CASRTSGGITDTQYF.

This chain links TRBV6-2 or TRBV6-3 with TRBJ2-3, with no clear D. CDR1 is MNHEY and CDR2 is SVGEGT in the germline V gene. V shed 0 bases and J shed 4 bases, with 8 bases lying between them. The CDR3 totals 14 residues. The DNA for the CDR3 is TGTGCCAGCAGTTACTCTTCTGGGCCAGATACGCAGTATTTT. Residues: CASSYSSGPDTQYF.

The chain links TRBV5-1 to TRBJ2-1; perhaps TRBD2 as D (6 bases). Germline CDR1 is SGHRS and CDR2 is YFSETQ. V lost 4 bases and J 1 base, leaving 15 bases between the germline ends. The CDR3 consists of 16 residues. The CDR3 sequence: CASSTPLAVSYNEQFF. Written as DNA, the CDR3 is TGCGCCAGCAGCACCCCTTTAGCGGTATCCTACAATGAGCAGTTCTTC.

The chain links TRBV3-1 (or the pseudogene TRBV3-2) to TRBJ2-3; D is ambiguous. This CDR3 is 12 amino acids long. Trimming shortened V by 4 bases and J by 6 bases, and 8 bases separated the two germline ends. Germline CDR1 LGHDT, CDR2 YNNKEL (reference sequence). CDR3 DNA: TGTGCCAGCAGCCTTATGGAGGATACGCAGTATTTT. It encodes CASSLMEDTQYF.

J is TRBJ2-1 and V is TRBV5-6; 8 nucleotides align to TRBD2. Losses at the gene ends were 4 bases for V and 2 bases for J; bases not matched to a gene: 5. The CDR3 consists of 15 residues. CDR1 is SGHDT, CDR2 YYEEEE, per germline. The CDR3 bases are TGTGCCAGCAGCCCGCGACTAGCGCCCTACAATGAGCAGTTCTTC. Protein sequence: CASSPRLAPYNEQFF.

This chain links TRBV30 with TRBJ1-2; D is unresolved. Trimming took 3 bases from V and 2 from J, leaving 4 bases between them. The CDR3 runs to 11 residues. Germline CDR1 reads GTSNPN; CDR2 reads SVGIG (reference sequence). The CDR3, as DNA: TGTGCCTGGAGCATCAACTATGGCTACACCTTC. It encodes CAWSINYGYTF.

J is TRBJ2-7 and V is TRBV5-8; 8 bases agree with TRBD2. The length of the CDR3 is 16 residues. Germline V gives CDR1 SGHTS, CDR2 YDEGEE. J was trimmed by 6 bases and V by 4 bases; bases with no gene match: 15. Written as DNA, the CDR3 is TGTGCCAGCAGCACTCAGTGGTCGCGGGAGGTCCCCGAGCAGTACTTC. Its protein is CASSTQWSREVPEQYF.

The chain has TRBV6-5 and TRBJ1-3; D ambiguous. The V end lost 7 bases, the J end lost 4 bases, and 14 bases lay between the germline ends. CDR1 and CDR2 (germline): MNHEY, SVGAGI. The CDR3 loop spans 14 amino acids. As DNA, the CDR3 is TGTGCCAGCACGGGAGGACCCTACGGAAACACCATATATTTT. This gives the protein CASTGGPYGNTIYF.

The chain is built from TRBV6-5 and TRBJ2-7; no reliable D call. The CDR3 length is 15 residues. The germline V and J ends were trimmed by 0 bases and 2 bases, with 11 bases remaining between them. CDR1 MNHEY and CDR2 SVGAGI come from the germline V gene. CDR3 bases: TGTGCCAGCAGTTACTCCCTCTTAGGAGCCTACGAGCAGTACTTC. Translated, it gives CASSYSLLGAYEQYF.

The V gene is TRBV12-3 or TRBV12-4, the J gene TRBJ1-1; D uncertain. V dropped 3 bases and J dropped 4 bases, with 3 bases sitting between them. This CDR3 has 11 residues. The CDR3 protein is CASSFSTEAFF. The DNA of the CDR3 is TGTGCCAGCAGTTTCTCCACTGAAGCTTTCTTT.